The 26 T cell receptor beta chains reported below all come from one sample, sequenced in a study of cytomegalovirus exposure and HLA in healthy donors. In the PCR, 60 Vbeta and 13 Jbeta primers were used. Clones were read by immunoSEQ multiplex PCR, and TCRdb kept only the in-frame ones, dropping some. The table records 150,000 to 200,000 clones, around four fifths of them present only once. Input material: PBMCs. The receptors originated from a man aged 18 to 30 in good health and CMV-seronegative.

This chain connects TRBV29-1 to TRBJ2-5; a possible D gene is TRBD2 (6 bases). Per germline, CDR1 SQVTM and CDR2 ANQGSEA. The V gene lost 5 bases and the J gene lost 2 bases, with 15 bases spanning the gap. The CDR3 extends over 14 amino acids. The CDR3 DNA is TGCAGCGTTATCCGGGTCGGGAGTCAAGAGACCCAGTACTTC. Translation gives CSVIRVGSQETQYF.

The chain joins TRBV20-1 to TRBJ1-1; tentatively, D is TRBD1 (5 bases). The V and J ends lost 6 bases and 4 bases respectively, with 6 bases between them. The CDR3 sequence is 10 residues long. CDR1 and CDR2 (germline): DFQATT, SNEGSKA (reference sequence). CDR3 region: CSAGGTEAFF. DNA of the CDR3: TGCAGTGCCGGGGGCACTGAAGCTTTCTTT.

This sequence joins TRBV27 and TRBJ2-7, with 8 bases matching TRBD1. CDR3 length equals 16 residues. Germline V gene lookup returns CDR1 MNHEY and CDR2 SMNVEV (reference sequence). Germline trimming cut 1 base from V and 6 bases from J; bases unmatched to any gene: 11. CDR3 sequence (DNA): TGTGCCAGCAGTTTATACCCCCCAGGGGGCCGGGGCGAGCAGTACTTC. Translated, it gives CASSLYPPGGRGEQYF.

For this clone: Other DNA sequences from this sample encode an identical CDR3 as well. The V and J genes are TRBV5-8 and TRBJ1-4; 8 bases align to TRBD1. The CDR3 spans 15 residues. Germline CDR1 reads SGHTS; CDR2 reads YDEGEE. Trimming removed 4 bases from V and 8 bases from J; junction bases left unmatched: 10. The CDR3 reads CASSQPGTGTEKLFF. DNA for the CDR3: TGTGCCAGCAGCCAGCCTGGGACAGGAACCGAAAAACTGTTTTTT.

V gene TRBV7-2 combines with J gene TRBJ2-3; D perhaps matches TRBD2 (7 bases). The germline V and J ends were trimmed by 2 bases and 4 bases, with 19 bases remaining between them. Per the germline V gene, CDR1 is SGHTA and CDR2 is FQGNSA. There are 17 residues in the CDR3. CDR3 sequence: CASSLRSGGRESDTQYF. The CDR3 bases are TGTGCCAGCAGCTTAAGATCCGGGGGGCGGGAGTCAGATACGCAGTATTTT.

The chain has TRBV25-1 and TRBJ2-1; no firm D call. Trimming removed 4 bases from V and 6 bases from J, with 10 bases in between. CDR1 and CDR2 (germline): MGHDK, SYGVNS. This CDR3 region has 13 residues. The CDR3 DNA follows: TGTGCCAGCAGTGTCCCAACTTCCAATGAGCAGTTCTTC. The encoded protein is CASSVPTSNEQFF.

The chain recombines TRBV6-5 with TRBJ1-2; possibly TRBD1 for D (6 bases). The germline V gene has CDR1 MNHEY and CDR2 SVGAGI. Trimming pared 8 bases from V and 2 bases from J, leaving 12 bases between. The CDR3 consists of 13 residues. The CDR3 DNA follows: TGTGCCAGCTCCCCGGACAGAAACTATGGCTACACCTTC. Translated, it gives CASSPDRNYGYTF.

There are a few counts of this clone. The chain carries TRBV27 and TRBJ2-2, with D maybe TRBD2 (6 bases). V shed 5 bases and J shed 3 bases, with 16 bases lying between them. Germline CDR1 reads MNHEY; CDR2 reads SMNVEV (reference sequence). The CDR3 length is 16 residues. The CDR3 loop reads CASSPRGGRDTGELFF. The CDR3 nucleotides are TGTGCCAGCAGTCCTCGCGGAGGGCGGGACACCGGGGAGCTGTTTTTT.

The CDR3 region has the DNA TGTGCCAGCTCACCGGGGGCGCAAGAGACCCAGTACTTC. Protein product: CASSPGAQETQYF. The chain couples TRBV18 to TRBJ2-5; a possible D gene is TRBD1 (6 bases). The CDR3 runs 13 residues. Germline V gene data show CDR1 as KGHSH and CDR2 as LQKENI. The germline V and J ends were trimmed by 3 bases and 2 bases, with 7 bases remaining between them.

CDR3 DNA: TGCGCCAGCAGCCAAGCGACAGGGGCGGATGGCTACACCTTC. Amino acid sequence: CASSQATGADGYTF. This sequence joins TRBV4-1 and TRBJ1-2, with 8 bases fitting TRBD1. V was clipped by 1 base and J by 6 bases; unmatched bases: 4. CDR1 and CDR2 (germline): MGHRA, YSYEKL. This CDR3 contains 14 residues.

The chain employs TRBV18 and TRBJ1-1, with a possible D match to TRBD1 (6 bases). Per the germline V gene, CDR1 is KGHSH and CDR2 is LQKENI. Trimming pared 3 bases from V and 6 bases from J, leaving 8 bases between. CDR3 size: 12 residues. CDR3 coding DNA: TGTGCCAGCTCACCCAGGGGTTCTGAAGCTTTCTTT. Translating gives CASSPRGSEAFF. Based on the CDR3 plus reference TRBV18 and TRBJ1-1, the full variable domain is NAGVMQNPRHLVRRRGQEARLRCSPMKGHSHVYWYRQLPEEGLKFMVYLQKENIIDESGMPKERFSAEFPKEGPSILRIQQVVRGDSAAYFCASSPRGSEAFFGQGTRLTVV.

V usage is TRBV2 and J usage is TRBJ1-2, with a weak D call TRBD1 (5 bases). This CDR3 region has 16 residues. Per the germline V gene, CDR1 is SNHLY and CDR2 is FYNNEI. Between the trimmed V and J ends, which lost 6 bases and 5 bases, there was a span of 22 bases. This chain's CDR3 is CASRELWVAGVYGYTF. CDR3 nucleotide sequence: TGTGCCAGCAGAGAGCTTTGGGTTGCGGGGGTTTATGGCTACACCTTC.

The rearrangement uses TRBV11-2 and TRBJ2-1; TRBD2 agrees at 8 bases. The CDR3 runs 18 residues. The J segment lost 0 bases and the V segment lost 5 bases, leaving 12 bases of the junction unmatched. Looked up from germline, CDR1 is SGHAT and CDR2 is FQNNGV. The CDR3 bases are TGTGCCAGCAGCCCTTCCCCCGCGGGAGGAAACTCCTACAATGAGCAGTTCTTC. As protein: CASSPSPAGGNSYNEQFF.

The CDR3 DNA reads TGCGCCAGCAGCGACCGGGACAGGGGTCCCTACGAGCAGTACTTC. It specifies CASSDRDRGPYEQYF. The chain has TRBV4-1 and TRBJ2-7; 10 nucleotides match TRBD1. CDR3 length: 15 residues. Per germline, CDR1 MGHRA and CDR2 YSYEKL. Unmatched junction bases numbered 6, after V lost 5 bases and J lost 2 bases.

CDR3 DNA sequence: TGTGCCAGCCGGACGACTAGCGGGGGGCCCGGGACCCAGTACTTC. It specifies CASRTTSGGPGTQYF. The chain links TRBV2 to TRBJ2-5; 13 nucleotides line up with TRBD2. CDR3 length: 15 amino acids. Trimming cost V 8 bases and J 7 bases; bases outside gene matches: 10. Germline V lookup: CDR1 SNHLY, CDR2 FYNNEI. Full variable domain (remainder filled in from reference TRBV2 and TRBJ2-5): EPEVTQTPSHQVTQMGQEVILRCVPISNHLYFYWYRQILGQKVEFLVSFYNNEISEKSEIFDDQFSVERPDGSNFTLKIRSTKLEDSAMYFCASRTTSGGPGTQYFGPGTRLLVL.

The rearrangement uses TRBV5-6 and TRBJ1-3, with D unclear. The CDR3 has 15 amino acids. Germline values: CDR1 SGHDT, CDR2 YYEEEE. Deletions cut 0 bases from V and 0 bases from J, with 7 bases between. The CDR3 nucleotides are TGTGCCAGCAGCTTGGGGAGCCTCTCTGGAAACACCATATATTTT. It translates to CASSLGSLSGNTIYF.

In its sample, this clone was seen a few times. The chain combines TRBV5-6 with TRBJ2-7; no reliable D call. This CDR3 contains 13 residues. CDR1 and CDR2 from the germline V gene are SGHDT and YYEEEE. The ends were cut back, 0 bases at V and 3 bases at J, with 7 bases in the middle. The CDR3 sequence is CASSLVRSYEQYF. CDR3 sequence (DNA): TGTGCCAGCAGCTTGGTACGGAGCTACGAGCAGTACTTC. Full variable domain (outside the CDR3, taken from reference TRBV5-6 and TRBJ2-7): DAGVTQSPTHLIKTRGQQVTLRCSPKSGHDTVSWYQQALGQGPQFIFQYYEEEERQRGNFPDRFSGHQFPNYSSELNVNALLLGDSALYLCASSLVRSYEQYFGPGTRLTVT.

This chain joins TRBV7-9 and TRBJ2-7, with 7 nucleotides matching TRBD1. Germline CDR1 reads SEHNR; CDR2 reads FQNEAQ (reference sequence). CDR3 length: 15 residues. The J segment lost 2 bases and the V segment lost 3 bases, leaving 7 bases of the junction unmatched. The CDR3 loop is CASSFRGTETYEQYF. The CDR3 bases are TGTGCCAGCAGCTTTAGAGGGACAGAAACCTACGAGCAGTACTTC.

The chain is built from TRBV7-2 and TRBJ2-6; 10 bases agree with TRBD2. Germline loops: CDR1 SGHTA, CDR2 FQGNSA. The CDR3 has 19 amino acids. With V trimmed by 4 bases and J by 0 bases, 9 bases remained unmatched. As DNA, the CDR3 is TGTGCCAGCAGCTGGAGACTAGCGGGCCATTCCTCTGGGGCCAACGTCCTGACTTTC. Translating gives CASSWRLAGHSSGANVLTF.

The J gene is TRBJ2-7, the V gene TRBV30, with a tentative D call TRBD2 (7 bases). The CDR3 spans 13 residues. The germline V and J ends were trimmed by 3 bases and 7 bases, with 16 bases remaining between them. Germline V CDR1 and CDR2: GTSNPN, SVGIG (reference sequence). The CDR3 region is CAWSYGGPGEQYF. CDR3 coding DNA: TGTGCCTGGAGCTACGGGGGGCCTGGGGAGCAGTACTTC.

This sequence joins TRBV19 and TRBJ2-3; D call uncertain. The CDR3 is made up of 13 amino acids. V was clipped by 8 bases and J by 1 base, with 10 bases between them. Germline V gives CDR1 LNHDA, CDR2 SQIVND (reference sequence). This CDR3 is CASRFRGTDTQYF. Here the CDR3 DNA reads TGTGCCAGTCGGTTTCGAGGCACAGATACGCAGTATTTT.

Note on this clone: One end of the junction is discordant with germline, which a read error may explain. The J gene is TRBJ1-4, the V gene TRBV7-9; a weak D match, TRBD1 (6 bases). The V gene's germline CDR1 is SEHNR and CDR2 FQNEAQ (reference sequence). This CDR3 has 18 residues. The CDR3 bases are TGTTCCAGCAGCGTCAAGTGGGGGGGGCGGGATGGTAATGAAAAACTGTTTTTT. This translates into CSSSVKWGGRDGNEKLFF.

J is TRBJ2-2 and V is TRBV7-9; weak D call: TRBD2 (6 bases). Trimming stripped 9 bases from V and 0 bases from J, with 17 bases between. Germline assignment: CDR1 SEHNR and CDR2 FQNEAQ (reference sequence). This CDR3 region has 16 residues. The CDR3 sequence is CASTGGGGANTGELFF. For the CDR3, the DNA is TGTGCCAGTACTGGGGGAGGCGGGGCGAACACCGGGGAGCTGTTTTTT.

V usage is TRBV29-1 and J usage is TRBJ2-3; 11 bases line up with TRBD2. The CDR3 covers 13 residues. V trimming: 7 bases; J trimming: 3 bases; junction bases outside the gene matches: 3. CDR1 and CDR2 (germline): SQVTM, ANQGSEA. The CDR3 region has the DNA TGCAGCGGGACTAGCGGGCCTACAGATACGCAGTATTTT. It is translated as CSGTSGPTDTQYF.

The sample holds a few counts of this clone. The gene calls are TRBV7-2 and TRBJ1-6; TRBD1 matches 11 bases. The CDR3 is 15 residues long. Germline V gives CDR1 SGHTA, CDR2 FQGNSA. With V trimmed by 5 bases and J by 9 bases, 6 bases remained unmatched. CDR3 sequence (DNA): TGTGCCAGCAGCCCAGGGACAGGGGGAAGTTCACCCCTCCACTTT. Its protein is CASSPGTGGSSPLHF.

This chain links TRBV18 with TRBJ1-2; TRBD1 agrees at 9 bases. Unmatched junction bases numbered 4, after V lost 5 bases and J lost 6 bases. Germline loops: CDR1 KGHSH, CDR2 LQKENI. The CDR3 runs 13 residues. The CDR3 region has the DNA TGTGCCAGCTCATCAGACAGGGGGAATGGCTACACCTTC. This codes for CASSSDRGNGYTF. The full variable domain, in which reference TRBV18 and TRBJ1-2 provide the parts outside the CDR3, is NAGVMQNPRHLVRRRGQEARLRCSPMKGHSHVYWYRQLPEEGLKFMVYLQKENIIDESGMPKERFSAEFPKEGPSILRIQQVVRGDSAAYFCASSSDRGNGYTFGSGTRLTVV.